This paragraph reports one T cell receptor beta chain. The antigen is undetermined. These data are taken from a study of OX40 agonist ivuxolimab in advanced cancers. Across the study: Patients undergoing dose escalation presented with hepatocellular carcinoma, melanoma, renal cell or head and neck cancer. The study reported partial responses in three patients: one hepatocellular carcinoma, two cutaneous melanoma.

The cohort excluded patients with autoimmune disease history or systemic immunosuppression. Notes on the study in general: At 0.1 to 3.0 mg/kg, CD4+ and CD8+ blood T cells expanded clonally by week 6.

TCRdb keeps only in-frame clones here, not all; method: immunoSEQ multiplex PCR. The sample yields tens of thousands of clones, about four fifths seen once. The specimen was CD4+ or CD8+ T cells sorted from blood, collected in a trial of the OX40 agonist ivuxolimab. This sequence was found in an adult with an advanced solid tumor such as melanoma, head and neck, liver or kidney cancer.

The CDR3 reads CSVDRDGYTF. The CDR3 DNA reads TGCAGCGTTGACAGGGACGGCTACACCTTC. J is TRBJ1-2 and V is TRBV29-1, with D perhaps matching TRBD1 (5 bases). The germline CDR1 and CDR2 sequences are SQVTM and ANQGSEA. V gave up 3 bases and J gave up 8 bases, with 7 bases separating them. The CDR3 covers 10 residues.